This T cell receptor (beta chain) was identified in a study of T cell responses to AZD1222 COVID-19 vaccine. Study-wide results and limits: Only five or six AZD1222 recipients were seropositive at baseline. Clonal diversity was possibly underestimated, and the donors were mostly white British, with more females.

This table comes from immunoSEQ multiplex PCR, and its TCRdb copy is limited to in-frame clones, with some not included. In the table there are about 83,000 clones, around nine tenths of which are singletons. Comment on this clone: Its antigen is unidentified.

Trimming shortened V by 4 bases and J by 6 bases, and 16 bases separated the two germline ends. The CDR3 contains 15 residues. Germline CDR1 SGHRS, CDR2 YFSETQ. Specimen: peripheral blood, collected on day 0 of MenACWY control vaccination. The receptor's source is an adult in good health. The chain combines TRBV5-1 with TRBJ1-4; a possible D gene is TRBD1 (6 bases). The CDR3 here is CASSLGRGAYEKLFF. DNA for the CDR3: TGCGCCAGCAGCCTGGGCCGGGGGGCATATGAAAAACTGTTTTTT.